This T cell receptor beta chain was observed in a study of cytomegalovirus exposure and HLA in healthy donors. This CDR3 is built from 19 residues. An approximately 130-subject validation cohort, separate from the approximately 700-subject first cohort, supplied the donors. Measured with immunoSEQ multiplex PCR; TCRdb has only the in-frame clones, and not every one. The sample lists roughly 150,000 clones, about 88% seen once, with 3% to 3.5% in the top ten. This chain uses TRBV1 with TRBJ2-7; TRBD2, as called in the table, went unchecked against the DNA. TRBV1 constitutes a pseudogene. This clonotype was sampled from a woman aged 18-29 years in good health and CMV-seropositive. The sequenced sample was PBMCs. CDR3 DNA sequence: TGCACCAGCAGCCCTGGGGGCGGGGGGACTGGGGACGGGACCTACGAGCAGTACTTC. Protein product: CTSSPGGGGTGDGTYEQYF.